This is a list of T cell receptor beta chains from one sample in a study of shared clonotypes between healthy human individuals. Sequencing used immunoSEQ multiplex PCR; TCRdb keeps in-frame clones, though not all of them. Among just over 2,000,000 clones listed, roughly 96% were seen once. Sequences were obtained from naive CD4+ T cells sorted from blood. These receptors originate from a man aged 18-30 years in good health. Both conserved end residues are part of each CDR3. A D gene is named only where the DNA matches it firmly. Clone size is not always given. Where it is, it says once, few, many or a class for expanded clones.

NA,NA,TRBV5-1,TRBJ1-5,CASSPGGNQPQHF,TGCGCCAGCAGCCCTGGCGGCAATCAGCCCCAGCATTTT
NA,NA,TRBV10-1,TRBJ2-3,CASSGLAEATDTQYF,TGCGCCAGCAGTGGGCTCGCGGAAGCCACAGATACGCAGTATTTT
NA,NA,TRBV9,TRBJ2-5,CASSVDGDQRTQYF,TGTGCCAGCAGCGTAGATGGCGATCAGAGGACCCAGTACTTC
NA,NA,TRBV5-5,TRBJ2-3,CASSLVGTPTDTQYF,TGTGCCAGCAGCTTGGTAGGGACTCCCACAGATACGCAGTATTTT
NA,NA,TRBV30,TRBJ1-2,CAWSRLSSDGYTF,TGTGCCTGGAGTAGACTATCATCAGATGGCTACACCTTC
TRBD2,NA,TRBV5-1,TRBJ2-2,CASGHEAGTGELFF,TGCGCCAGCGGCCATGAAGCGGGGACCGGGGAGCTGTTTTTT
NA,NA,TRBV30,TRBJ1-2,CAWSGTSYGYTF,TGTGCCTGGAGTGGTACGAGTTACGGCTACACCTTC
TRBD1,NA,TRBV30,TRBJ2-5,CAWSVRGRETQYF,TGTGCCTGGAGTGTAAGGGGGCGGGAGACCCAGTACTTC
NA,NA,TRBV6-6,TRBJ2-5,CASSYSGTLQETQYF,TGTGCCAGCAGTTATTCCGGGACTCTCCAAGAGACCCAGTACTTC
TRBD1,NA,TRBV5-4,TRBJ1-1,CASSPGTGGAKGTEAFF,TGTGCCAGCAGCCCCGGGACAGGGGGCGCAAAGGGGACTGAAGCTTTCTTT
NA,NA,TRBV7-2,TRBJ2-2,CASSLRGVSTGELFF,TGTGCCAGCAGCTTGAGGGGAGTGAGCACCGGGGAGCTGTTTTTT
TRBD1,NA,TRBV30,TRBJ2-5,CAWGAPTGLQETQYF,TGTGCCTGGGGGGCTCCGACAGGGCTCCAAGAGACCCAGTACTTC
NA,NA,TRBV5-1,TRBJ2-5,CASSLGRQETQYF,TGCGCCAGCAGCTTGGGTCGGCAAGAGACCCAGTACTTC
NA,NA,TRBV10-3,TRBJ1-6,CAISESPMGGNSPLHF,TGTGCCATCAGTGAGTCCCCCATGGGGGGGAATTCACCCCTCCACTTT
NA,NA,TRBV6-6,TRBJ1-1,CASSNWGTEAFF,TGTGCCAGCAGCAATTGGGGAACTGAAGCTTTCTTT
NA,NA,TRBV5-6,TRBJ1-5,CASSSTGVKAQHF,TGTGCCAGCAGCTCTACCGGGGTTAAGGCCCAGCATTTT
TRBD1,NA,TRBV11-2,TRBJ1-5,CASSWDRNQPQHF,TGTGCCAGCAGTTGGGACAGAAATCAGCCCCAGCATTTT
NA,NA,TRBV5-1,TRBJ2-7,CASSPDPKPHEQYF,TGCGCCAGCAGCCCAGATCCTAAACCCCACGAGCAGTACTTC
NA,NA,TRBV7-8,TRBJ1-4,CASSFHGGIEKLFF,TGTGCCAGCAGCTTCCACGGGGGGATTGAAAAACTGTTTTTT
TRBD1,NA,TRBV6-6,TRBJ1-6,CASSTDLTGRNSPLHF,TGTGCCAGCAGTACGGACCTGACAGGGAGAAATTCACCCCTCCACTTT
NA,NA,TRBV13,TRBJ1-2,CASSPGVGLNYGYTF,TGTGCCAGCAGCCCAGGCGTGGGGCTTAACTATGGCTACACCTTC
NA,NA,TRBV6-5,TRBJ1-5,CAVGEHQPQHF,TGTGCCGTAGGGGAACATCAGCCCCAGCATTTT
TRBD1,NA,TRBV29-1,TRBJ2-7,CSVAGQGPYEQYF,TGCAGCGTTGCCGGACAGGGACCCTACGAGCAGTACTTC
NA,NA,TRBV5-1,TRBJ2-3,CASSRSDDYTDTQYF,TGCGCCAGCAGTCGCTCCGACGACTACACAGATACGCAGTATTTT
NA,NA,TRBV27,TRBJ1-6,CASAPAHIYSPLHF,TGTGCCAGCGCCCCCGCCCATATATATTCACCCCTCCACTTT
TRBD2,NA,TRBV5-1,TRBJ2-3,CASSLRLAGAGSTDTQYF,TGCGCCAGCAGCTTGAGACTAGCGGGGGCCGGTAGCACAGATACGCAGTATTTT
TRBD1,NA,TRBV6-5,TRBJ1-1,CASSYHGQGSTEAFF,TGTGCCAGCAGTTACCATGGACAGGGATCCACTGAAGCTTTCTTT
NA,NA,TRBV5-1,TRBJ1-6,CASSLNVAAGSPLHF,TGCGCCAGCAGCCTAAACGTCGCGGCGGGGTCACCCCTCCACTTT
NA,NA,TRBV25-1,TRBJ1-6,CASSELDTFYNSPLHF,TGTGCCAGCAGTGAATTAGACACATTCTATAATTCACCCCTCCACTTT
TRBD2,NA,TRBV2,TRBJ2-2,CASSDRLAGNGELFF,TGTGCCAGCAGTGATCGGCTAGCGGGGAATGGGGAGCTGTTTTTT
NA,NA,TRBV5-1,TRBJ2-5,CASSLAPREEETQYF,TGCGCCAGCAGCTTGGCCCCGCGGGAAGAAGAGACCCAGTACTTC
NA,NA,TRBV5-1,TRBJ2-3,CASTMRGSTDTQYF,TGCGCCAGCACTATGAGGGGGAGCACAGATACGCAGTATTTT
TRBD2,NA,TRBV19,TRBJ2-7,CASSIALAGNYEQYF,TGTGCCAGTAGTATAGCACTAGCGGGGAACTACGAGCAGTACTTC
NA,NA,TRBV30,TRBJ2-1,CAWTPPLAGGQFF,TGTGCCTGGACCCCGCCCCTCGCCGGCGGGCAGTTCTTC
TRBD2,NA,TRBV30,TRBJ2-7,CAWSVAGGTYEQYF,TGTGCCTGGAGTGTTGCGGGAGGAACCTACGAGCAGTACTTC
NA,NA,TRBV5-6,TRBJ1-4,CASNQAGTVGEKLFF,TGTGCCAGCAATCAAGCAGGGACCGTAGGTGAAAAACTGTTTTTT
TRBD1,once,TRBV10-2,TRBJ1-4,CASSRGTGSGEGEKLFF,TGCGCCAGCTCCAGGGGGACAGGGAGCGGTGAAGGCGAAAAACTGTTTTTT
NA,many,TRBV6-5,TRBJ2-5,CASSRDGRGETQYF,TGTGCCAGCAGTCGGGACGGGCGAGGGGAGACCCAGTACTTC
TRBD1,NA,TRBV2,TRBJ2-5,CASTRGLQETQYF,TGTGCCAGCACGAGGGGGCTCCAAGAGACCCAGTACTTC
NA,NA,TRBV6-5,TRBJ1-5,CASSYGRDNQPQHF,TGTGCCAGCAGTTACGGACGGGACAATCAGCCCCAGCATTTT
NA,NA,TRBV7-9,TRBJ2-7,CASSLVGYEQYF,TGTGCCAGCAGCTTAGTGGGATACGAGCAGTACTTC
TRBD2,once,TRBV11-3,TRBJ2-5,CASSLAGGEETQYF,TGTGCCAGCAGCTTAGCGGGAGGAGAGGAGACCCAGTACTTC
TRBD2,NA,TRBV30,TRBJ2-2,CAYTTSGGTNTGELFF,TGTGCCTACACGACTAGCGGGGGTACGAACACCGGGGAGCTGTTTTTT
NA,NA,TRBV9,TRBJ2-3,CASSLGLAKTDTQYF,TGTGCCAGCAGCCTCGGTCTAGCCAAGACAGATACGCAGTATTTT
TRBD1,NA,TRBV7-8,TRBJ1-1,CASSSQGVNTEAFF,TGTGCCAGCAGCTCACAGGGGGTGAACACTGAAGCTTTCTTT
TRBD2,NA,TRBV10-3,TRBJ2-5,CAISEEPTSGRQETQYF,TGTGCCATCAGTGAGGAACCGACTAGCGGGAGACAAGAGACCCAGTACTTC